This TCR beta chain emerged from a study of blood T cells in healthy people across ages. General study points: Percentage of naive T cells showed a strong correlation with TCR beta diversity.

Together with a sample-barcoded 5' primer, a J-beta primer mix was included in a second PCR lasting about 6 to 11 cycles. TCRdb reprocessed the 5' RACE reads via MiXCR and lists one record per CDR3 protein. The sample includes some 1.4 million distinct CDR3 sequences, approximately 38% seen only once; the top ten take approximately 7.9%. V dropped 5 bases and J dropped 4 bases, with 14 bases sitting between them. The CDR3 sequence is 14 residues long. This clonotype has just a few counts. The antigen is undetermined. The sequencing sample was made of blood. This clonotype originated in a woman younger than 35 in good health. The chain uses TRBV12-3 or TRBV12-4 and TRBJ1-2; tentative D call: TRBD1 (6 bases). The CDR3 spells CASSVQGRGYGYTF. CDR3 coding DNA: TGTGCCAGCAGTGTACAGGGAAGAGGCTATGGCTACACCTTC.